These 11 T cell receptor beta chains were all obtained from the same sample, sequenced in a study of radiation and T cells in renal cell carcinoma. The time point denotes: blood 2 weeks post-SBRT. The treatment: 15 Gy SBRT to primary tumor, nephrectomy 4 weeks later. Assay used: immunoSEQ multiplex PCR; TCRdb lists only in-frame clones, some missing. Among 95,000 to 150,000 clones listed, approximately 85% were seen once. This sample comprised blood, obtained from a patient whose treatment included radiotherapy and nephrectomy. Receptors were obtained from a man in his forties or fifties with renal cell carcinoma.

In its sample, this clone was seen a few times. The chain links TRBV7-2 to TRBJ2-1; 8 bases agree with TRBD1. Trimming at V came to 3 bases and at J to 8 bases, leaving 6 bases not matched to a gene. The CDR3 is 14 amino acids. Germline V gives CDR1 SGHTA, CDR2 FQGNSA. The CDR3 DNA sequence: TGTGCCAGCAGCTTCGGTCAGGGGGCCTATGAGCAGTTCTTC. It codes for CASSFGQGAYEQFF.

This clone has just one count. This rearrangement joins TRBV29-1 to TRBJ2-5; D is possibly TRBD2 (7 bases). The CDR3 is 12 amino acids. The V end lost 6 bases, the J end lost 5 bases, and 13 bases lay between the germline ends. CDR1 is SQVTM, CDR2 ANQGSEA, per germline. CDR3 sequence (DNA): TGCAGCGTGGGAGGGGGAGGGGAGACCCAGTACTTC. This translates into CSVGGGGETQYF. The full variable domain, completed using reference TRBV29-1 and TRBJ2-5, is SAVISQKPSRDICQRGTSLTIQCQVDSQVTMMFWYRQQPGQSLTLIATANQGSEATYESGFVIDKFPISRPNLTFSTLTVSNMSPEDSSIYLCSVGGGGETQYFGPGTRLLVL.

This chain connects TRBV6-1 to TRBJ1-1; D gene unclear. Deletions cut 3 bases from V and 5 bases from J, with 13 bases between. The CDR3 sequence is 14 residues long. CDR1 and CDR2 from the germline V gene are MNHNS and SASEGT. CDR3 bases: TGTGCCAGCAGTGATCAAAGAGGAGAGACTGAAGCTTTCTTT. Translation: CASSDQRGETEAFF.

In nucleotides, the CDR3 is TGTGCCAGCACCGAAGGTCTAGCGGGAGGGGAGCAGTACTTC. Translation: CASTEGLAGGEQYF. The chain joins TRBV6-1 to TRBJ2-7; the match to TRBD2 covers 12 bases. The CDR3 is 14 amino acids. The junction had 8 bases not matched to a gene; V was cut back by 7 bases and J by 7 bases. Germline V gene lookup returns CDR1 MNHNS and CDR2 SASEGT.

V and J are TRBV28 and TRBJ1-2; the match to TRBD1 covers 7 bases. The V segment lost 6 bases and the J segment 7 bases; nucleotides outside the gene matches: 8. There are 13 residues in the CDR3. Germline-derived CDR1 and CDR2 are MDHEN and SYDVKM. DNA for the CDR3: TGTGCCAGCAGCCGGGGACAGACGTTTGGCTACACCTTC. Amino acids: CASSRGQTFGYTF.

The chain employs TRBV6-5 and TRBJ1-2; no firm D call. Per the germline V gene, CDR1 is MNHEY and CDR2 is SVGAGI. The CDR3 has 13 residues. Trimming took off 2 bases at V and 5 bases at J, with 9 bases between the two ends. CDR3 amino acids: CASSYERRYGYTF. For the CDR3, the DNA is TGTGCCAGCAGTTACGAACGGCGTTATGGCTACACCTTC.

This clone was picked up many times. In DNA, the CDR3 is TGTGCCACCAGCAGAGATAGGGAGGCGCAGCCCCAGCATTTT. Protein product: CATSRDREAQPQHF. The chain links TRBV15 to TRBJ1-5; no clear D. The germline gives CDR1 LNHNV, CDR2 YYDKDF (reference sequence). The CDR3 has 14 amino acids. V gave up 0 bases and J gave up 7 bases, with 10 bases separating them.

This clone was observed a few times. V is TRBV2 and J is TRBJ2-5, with TRBD1 identical over 9 bases. CDR1 and CDR2 (germline): SNHLY, FYNNEI. The CDR3 consists of 12 residues. After removal of 6 bases from V and 6 bases from J, the junction contained 2 bases not matched to a gene. The CDR3 sequence: CASRDRGQTQYF. As DNA, the CDR3 is TGTGCCAGCAGGGACAGGGGCCAGACCCAGTACTTC.

This clone appeared a few times. The chain combines TRBV6-5 with TRBJ2-3; D call uncertain. Germline V gene lookup returns CDR1 MNHEY and CDR2 SVGAGI. The CDR3 has 15 amino acids. Trimming cost V 2 bases and J 4 bases, with 13 bases left between them. The CDR3 DNA is TGTGCCAGCAGTTACGCCGGGTCCAGGTCAGATACGCAGTATTTT. Its protein is CASSYAGSRSDTQYF.

This clone was counted a single time. V is TRBV2 and J is TRBJ2-3; TRBD2 matches 7 bases. Germline trimming cut 3 bases from V and 6 bases from J; bases unmatched to any gene: 3. CDR3 size: 13 residues. Germline CDR1 is SNHLY and CDR2 is FYNNEI. CDR3 in amino acids: CASSDGRGDTQYF. CDR3 sequence (DNA): TGTGCCAGCAGTGATGGGCGGGGGGATACGCAGTATTTT.

The chain joins TRBV5-1 to TRBJ2-5, with unresolved D. V was shortened by 6 bases and J by 2 bases, with 11 bases between the two germline ends. CDR3 length equals 13 residues. Germline V gene data show CDR1 as SGHRS and CDR2 as YFSETQ. The DNA for the CDR3 is TGCGCCAGCACCCGCCGGGTACAAGAGACCCAGTACTTC. The encoded protein is CASTRRVQETQYF. Based on the CDR3 plus reference TRBV5-1 and TRBJ2-5, the full variable domain is KAGVTQTPRYLIKTRGQQVTLSCSPISGHRSVSWYQQTPGQGLQFLFEYFSETQRNKGNFPGRFSGRQFSNSRSEMNVSTLELGDSALYLCASTRRVQETQYFGPGTRLLVL.